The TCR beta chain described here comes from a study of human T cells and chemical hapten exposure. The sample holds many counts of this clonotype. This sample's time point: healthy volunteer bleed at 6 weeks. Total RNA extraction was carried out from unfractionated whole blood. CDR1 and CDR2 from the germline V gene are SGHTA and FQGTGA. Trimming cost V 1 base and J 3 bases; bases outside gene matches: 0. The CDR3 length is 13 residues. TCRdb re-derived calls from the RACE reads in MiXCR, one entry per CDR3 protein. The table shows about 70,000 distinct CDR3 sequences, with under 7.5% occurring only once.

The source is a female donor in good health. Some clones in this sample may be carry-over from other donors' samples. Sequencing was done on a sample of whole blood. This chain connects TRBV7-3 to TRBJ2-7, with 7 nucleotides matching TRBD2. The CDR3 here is CASSLIAGYEQYF. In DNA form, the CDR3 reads TGTGCCAGCAGCTTAATAGCGGGCTACGAGCAGTACTTC.